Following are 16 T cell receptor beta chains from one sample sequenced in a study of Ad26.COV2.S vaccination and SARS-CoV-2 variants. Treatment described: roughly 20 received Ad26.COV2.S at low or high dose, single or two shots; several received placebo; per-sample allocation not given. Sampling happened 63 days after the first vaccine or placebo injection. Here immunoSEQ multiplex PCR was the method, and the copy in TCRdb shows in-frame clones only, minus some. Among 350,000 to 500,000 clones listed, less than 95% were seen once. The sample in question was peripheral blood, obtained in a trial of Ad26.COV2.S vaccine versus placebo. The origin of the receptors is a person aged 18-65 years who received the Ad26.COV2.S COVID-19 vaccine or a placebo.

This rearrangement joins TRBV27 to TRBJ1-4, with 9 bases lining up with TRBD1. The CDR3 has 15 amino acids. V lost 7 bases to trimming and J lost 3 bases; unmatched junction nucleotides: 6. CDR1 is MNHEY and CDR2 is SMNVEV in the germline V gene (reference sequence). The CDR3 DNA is TGTGCCAGCACTTTGGGGACAGGGTCTAATGAAAAACTGTTTTTT. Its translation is CASTLGTGSNEKLFF.

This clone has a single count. The CDR3 reads CSASLGGRGELFF. The CDR3 DNA reads TGCAGTGCTAGTCTTGGGGGGCGCGGGGAGCTGTTTTTT. V and J are TRBV20-1 and TRBJ2-2; D assignment may be TRBD1 or TRBD2 (6 bases each). There are 13 residues in the CDR3. Deletions cut 3 bases from V and 7 bases from J, with 12 bases between. The germline gives CDR1 DFQATT, CDR2 SNEGSKA (reference sequence).

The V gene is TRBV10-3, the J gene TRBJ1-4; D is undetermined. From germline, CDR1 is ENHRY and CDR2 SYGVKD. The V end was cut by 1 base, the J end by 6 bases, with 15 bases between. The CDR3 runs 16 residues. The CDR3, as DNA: TGTGCCATCAGTGAGTTACGACCAGGACTCCATGAAAAACTGTTTTTT. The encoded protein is CAISELRPGLHEKLFF.

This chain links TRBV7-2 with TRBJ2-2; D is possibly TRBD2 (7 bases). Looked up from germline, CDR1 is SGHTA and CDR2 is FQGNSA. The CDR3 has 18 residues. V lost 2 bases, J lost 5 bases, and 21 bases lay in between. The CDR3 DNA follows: TGTGCCAGCAGCTTAAATCGGGGAGGGGGAGGGAAAACCGGGGAGCTGTTTTTT. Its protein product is CASSLNRGGGGKTGELFF.

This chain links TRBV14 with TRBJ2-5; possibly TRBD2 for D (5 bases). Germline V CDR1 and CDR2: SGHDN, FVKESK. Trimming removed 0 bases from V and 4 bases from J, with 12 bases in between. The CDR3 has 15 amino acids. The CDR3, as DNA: TGTGCCAGCAGCCAAGAAATGGCGGGTGGAGAGACCCAGTACTTC. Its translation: CASSQEMAGGETQYF.

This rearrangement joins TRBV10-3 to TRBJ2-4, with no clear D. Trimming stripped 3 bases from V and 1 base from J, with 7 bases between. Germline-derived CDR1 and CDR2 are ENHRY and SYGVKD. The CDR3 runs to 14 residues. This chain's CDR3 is CAISDGRAKNIQYF. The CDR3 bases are TGTGCCATCAGTGACGGTAGGGCCAAAAACATTCAGTACTTC.

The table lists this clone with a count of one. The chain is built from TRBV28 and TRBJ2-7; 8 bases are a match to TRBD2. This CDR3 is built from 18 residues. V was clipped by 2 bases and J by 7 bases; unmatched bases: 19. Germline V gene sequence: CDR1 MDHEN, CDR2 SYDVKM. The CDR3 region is CASSLGRGLGVDPEEQYF. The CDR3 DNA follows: TGTGCCAGCAGTTTAGGCAGGGGACTAGGAGTAGATCCGGAAGAGCAGTACTTC.

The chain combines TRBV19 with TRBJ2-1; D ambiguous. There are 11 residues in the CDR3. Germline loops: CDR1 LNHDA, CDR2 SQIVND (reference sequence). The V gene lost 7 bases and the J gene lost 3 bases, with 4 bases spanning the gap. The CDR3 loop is CASTGYNEQFF. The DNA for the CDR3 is TGTGCCAGTACAGGCTACAATGAGCAGTTCTTC.

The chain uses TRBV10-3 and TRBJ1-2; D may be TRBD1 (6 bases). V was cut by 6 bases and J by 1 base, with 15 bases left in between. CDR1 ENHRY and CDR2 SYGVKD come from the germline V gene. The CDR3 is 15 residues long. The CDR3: CAISPPSDSNYGYTF. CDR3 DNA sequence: TGTGCCATCAGCCCCCCGTCGGACAGTAACTATGGCTACACCTTC.

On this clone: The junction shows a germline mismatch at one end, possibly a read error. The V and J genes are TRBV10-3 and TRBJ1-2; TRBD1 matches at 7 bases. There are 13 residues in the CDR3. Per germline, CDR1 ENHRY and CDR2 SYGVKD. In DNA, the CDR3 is TGTGCCATCGGTTGGGACAGCTTCCACATTCGCGCCTTC. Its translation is CAIGWDSFHIRAF.

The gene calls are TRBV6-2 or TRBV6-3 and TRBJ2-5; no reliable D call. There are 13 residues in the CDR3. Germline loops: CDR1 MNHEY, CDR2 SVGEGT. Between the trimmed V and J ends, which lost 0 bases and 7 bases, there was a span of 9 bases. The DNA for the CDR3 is TGTGCCAGCAGTTACTCCCCCTACCGGACCCAGTACTTC. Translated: CASSYSPYRTQYF.

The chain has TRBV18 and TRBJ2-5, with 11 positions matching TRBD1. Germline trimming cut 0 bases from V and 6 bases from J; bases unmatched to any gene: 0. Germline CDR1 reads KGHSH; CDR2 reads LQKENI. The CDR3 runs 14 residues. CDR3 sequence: CASSPPDRGQTQYF. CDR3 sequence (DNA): TGTGCCAGCTCACCACCGGACAGGGGGCAGACCCAGTACTTC.

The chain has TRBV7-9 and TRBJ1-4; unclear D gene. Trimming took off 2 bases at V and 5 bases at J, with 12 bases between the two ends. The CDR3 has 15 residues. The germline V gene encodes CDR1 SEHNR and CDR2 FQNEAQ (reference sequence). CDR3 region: CASSLLGFLNEKLFF. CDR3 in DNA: TGTGCCAGCAGCTTATTGGGCTTCTTAAATGAAAAACTGTTTTTT. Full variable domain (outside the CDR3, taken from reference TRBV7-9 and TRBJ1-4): DTGVSQNPRHKITKRGQNVTFRCDPISEHNRLYWYRQTLGQGPEFLTYFQNEAQLEKSRLLSDRFSAERPKGSFSTLEIQRTEQGDSAMYLCASSLLGFLNEKLFFGSGTQLSVL.

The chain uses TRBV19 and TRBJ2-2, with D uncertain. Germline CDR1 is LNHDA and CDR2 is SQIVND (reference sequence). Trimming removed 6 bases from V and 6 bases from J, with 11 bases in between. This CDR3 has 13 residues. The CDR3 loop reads CASSTRGPGELFF. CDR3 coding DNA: TGTGCCAGTAGCACAAGAGGACCCGGGGAGCTGTTTTTT.

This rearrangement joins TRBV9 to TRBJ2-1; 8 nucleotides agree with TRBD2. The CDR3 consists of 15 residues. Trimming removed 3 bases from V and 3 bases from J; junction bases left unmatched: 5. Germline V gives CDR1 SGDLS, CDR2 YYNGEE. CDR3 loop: CASSASGRSYNEQFF. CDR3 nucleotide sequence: TGTGCCAGCAGCGCGAGCGGGAGAAGCTACAATGAGCAGTTCTTC.

The CDR3 sequence is CASSLGDWDYGYTF. CDR3 DNA: TGCGCCAGCAGCTTGGGGGACTGGGACTATGGCTACACCTTC. The chain is built from TRBV5-1 and TRBJ1-2; D is perhaps TRBD1 (5 bases). In germline, CDR1 is SGHRS, CDR2 YFSETQ. V gave up 0 bases and J gave up 3 bases, with 9 bases separating them. This CDR3 is built from 14 residues.